The sequence of this T cell receptor beta chain was determined in a study of blood T cell repertoires in COVID-19. Study as a whole: The United States, Italy and Spain were the sources of the acute and convalescent COVID-19 samples. PBMCs, B-cell-depleted T cells, or T cells provided the cDNA or gDNA that made up the material.

Germline trimming cut 0 bases from V and 5 bases from J; bases unmatched to any gene: 5. The CDR3 sequence is 16 residues long. CDR1 MNHEY and CDR2 SVGAGI come from the germline V gene. Worth noting for this clone: The same CDR3 also results from other DNA sequences found in this sample.

Original data processing: Estimated nucleated cell counts came from reference gene primer amplification. Data came from immunoSEQ multiplex PCR; TCRdb stores just in-frame clones and leaves some out. That table gives V, J and clone size, and the DNA gave D and trimming. This sample yields a few hundred thousand clones, of which around 87% are seen a single time; about 2.9% belongs to the top ten. The sequence was obtained from a man aged 55 to 70 with acute or convalescent COVID-19. The specimen sequenced was peripheral blood. V is TRBV6-5 and J is TRBJ2-7, with 12 nucleotides matching TRBD1. The CDR3 protein is CASSYSRGQGANEQYF. CDR3 DNA: TGTGCCAGCAGTTACTCTCGGGGACAGGGGGCCAACGAGCAGTACTTC.